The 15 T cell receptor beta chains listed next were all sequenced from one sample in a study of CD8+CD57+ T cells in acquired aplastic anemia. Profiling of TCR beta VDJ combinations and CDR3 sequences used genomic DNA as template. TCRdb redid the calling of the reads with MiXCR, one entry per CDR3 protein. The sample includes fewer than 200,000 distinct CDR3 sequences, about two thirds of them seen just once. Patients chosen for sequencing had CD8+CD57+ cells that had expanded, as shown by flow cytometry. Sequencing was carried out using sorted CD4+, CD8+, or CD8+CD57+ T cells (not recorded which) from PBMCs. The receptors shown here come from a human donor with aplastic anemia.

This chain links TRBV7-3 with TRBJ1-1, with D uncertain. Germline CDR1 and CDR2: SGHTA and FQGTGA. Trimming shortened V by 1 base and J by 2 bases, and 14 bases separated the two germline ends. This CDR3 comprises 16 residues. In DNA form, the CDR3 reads TGTGCCAGCAGCTTAATCGGGGTCGGCAGTAACACTGAAGCTTTCTTT. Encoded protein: CASSLIGVGSNTEAFF.

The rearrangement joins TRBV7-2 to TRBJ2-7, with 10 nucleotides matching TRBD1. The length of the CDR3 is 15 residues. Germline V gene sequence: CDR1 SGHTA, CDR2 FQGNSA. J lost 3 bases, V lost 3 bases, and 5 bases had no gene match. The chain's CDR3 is CASSLVGQGSYEQYF. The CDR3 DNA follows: TGTGCCAGCAGCTTGGTGGGACAGGGGAGCTACGAGCAGTACTTC.

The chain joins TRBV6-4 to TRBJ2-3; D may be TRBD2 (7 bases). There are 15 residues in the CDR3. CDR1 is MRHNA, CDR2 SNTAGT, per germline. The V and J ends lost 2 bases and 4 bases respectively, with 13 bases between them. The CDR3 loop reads CASSDEEGGPDTQYF. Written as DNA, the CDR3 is TGTGCCAGCAGTGACGAGGAGGGGGGGCCAGATACGCAGTATTTT.

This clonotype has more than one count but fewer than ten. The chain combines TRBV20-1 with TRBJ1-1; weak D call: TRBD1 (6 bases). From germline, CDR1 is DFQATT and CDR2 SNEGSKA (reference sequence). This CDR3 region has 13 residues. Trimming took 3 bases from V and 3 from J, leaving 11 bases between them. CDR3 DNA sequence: TGCAGTGCTAGCCGTGGGGGCGACACTGAAGCTTTCTTT. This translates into CSASRGGDTEAFF.

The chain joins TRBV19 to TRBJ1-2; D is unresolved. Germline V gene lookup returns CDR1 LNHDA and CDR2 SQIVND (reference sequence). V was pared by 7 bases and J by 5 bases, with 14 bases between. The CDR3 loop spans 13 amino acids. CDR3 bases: TGTGCCAGTAACCAAGGGTATCAATATGGCTACACCTTC. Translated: CASNQGYQYGYTF. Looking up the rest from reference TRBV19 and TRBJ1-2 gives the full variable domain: DGGITQSPKYLFRKEGQNVTLSCEQNLNHDAMYWYRQDPGQGLRLIYYSQIVNDFQKGDIAEGYSVSREKKESFPLTVTSAQKNPTAFYLCASNQGYQYGYTFGSGTRLTVV.

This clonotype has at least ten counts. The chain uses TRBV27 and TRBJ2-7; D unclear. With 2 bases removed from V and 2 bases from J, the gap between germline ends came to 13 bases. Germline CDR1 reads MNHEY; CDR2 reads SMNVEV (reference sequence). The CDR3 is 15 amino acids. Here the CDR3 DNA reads TGTGCCAGCAGTTTAAGTTATGGATACGCCTACGAGCAGTACGTC. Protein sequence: CASSLSYGYAYEQYV.

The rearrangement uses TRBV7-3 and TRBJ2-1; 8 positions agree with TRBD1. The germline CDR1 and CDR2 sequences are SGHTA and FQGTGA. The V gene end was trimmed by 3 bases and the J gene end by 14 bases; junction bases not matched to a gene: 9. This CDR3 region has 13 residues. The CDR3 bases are TGTGCCAGCAGCTTCACGCAGGGGGCAAATAAGTTCTTC. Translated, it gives CASSFTQGANKFF.

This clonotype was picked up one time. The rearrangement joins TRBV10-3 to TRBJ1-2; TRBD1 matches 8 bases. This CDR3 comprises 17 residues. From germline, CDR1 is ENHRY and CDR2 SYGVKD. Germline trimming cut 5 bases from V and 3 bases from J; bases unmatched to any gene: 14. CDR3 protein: CAISTTLRGQGDYGYTF. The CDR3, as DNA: TGTGCCATCAGTACCACCCTCAGGGGGCAAGGAGACTATGGCTACACCTTC.

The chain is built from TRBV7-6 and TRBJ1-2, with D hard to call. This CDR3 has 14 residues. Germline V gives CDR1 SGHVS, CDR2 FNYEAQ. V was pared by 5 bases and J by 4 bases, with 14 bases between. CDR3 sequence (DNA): TGTGCCAGCAGCCCCATGGGCGGACCCTATGGCTACACCTTC. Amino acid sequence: CASSPMGGPYGYTF.

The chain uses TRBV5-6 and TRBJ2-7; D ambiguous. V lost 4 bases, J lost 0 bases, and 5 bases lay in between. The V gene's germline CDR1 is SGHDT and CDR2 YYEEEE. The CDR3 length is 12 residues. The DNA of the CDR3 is TGTGCCAGCAGCGCCAGCTCCTACGAGCAGTACTTC. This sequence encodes CASSASSYEQYF.

The CDR3 bases are TGTGCCAGCAGTCCCACGGGACAGCACTATGGCTACACCTTC. Translation gives CASSPTGQHYGYTF. V gene TRBV2 combines with J gene TRBJ1-2, with 7 nucleotides matching TRBD1. V dropped 5 bases and J dropped 3; count of bases not matched to a gene: 6. The CDR3 extends over 14 amino acids. Germline loops: CDR1 SNHLY, CDR2 FYNNEI. Together with reference TRBV2 and TRBJ1-2, the CDR3 gives the full variable domain: EPEVTQTPSHQVTQMGQEVILRCVPISNHLYFYWYRQILGQKVEFLVSFYNNEISEKSEIFDDQFSVERPDGSNFTLKIRSTKLEDSAMYFCASSPTGQHYGYTFGSGTRLTVV.

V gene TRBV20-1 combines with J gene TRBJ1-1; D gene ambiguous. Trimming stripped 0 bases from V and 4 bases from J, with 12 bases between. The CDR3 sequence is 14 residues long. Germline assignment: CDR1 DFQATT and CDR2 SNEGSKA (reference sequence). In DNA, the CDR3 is TGCAGTGCTAGAGAGGGAGGACCACGCACTGAAGCTTTCTTT. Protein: CSAREGGPRTEAFF.

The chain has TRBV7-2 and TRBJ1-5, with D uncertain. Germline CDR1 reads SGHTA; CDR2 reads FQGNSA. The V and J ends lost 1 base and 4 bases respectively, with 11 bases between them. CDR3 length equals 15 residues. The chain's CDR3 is CASSLVPGENQPQHF. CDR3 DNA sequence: TGTGCCAGCAGCTTAGTTCCTGGAGAGAATCAGCCCCAGCATTTT.

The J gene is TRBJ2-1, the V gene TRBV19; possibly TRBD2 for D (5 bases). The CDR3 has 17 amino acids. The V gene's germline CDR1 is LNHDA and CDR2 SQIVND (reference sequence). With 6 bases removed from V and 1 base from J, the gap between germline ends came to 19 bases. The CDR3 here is CASSISSRVWSYNEQFF. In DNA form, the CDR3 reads TGTGCCAGTAGCATATCGTCGCGGGTTTGGTCCTACAATGAGCAGTTCTTC.

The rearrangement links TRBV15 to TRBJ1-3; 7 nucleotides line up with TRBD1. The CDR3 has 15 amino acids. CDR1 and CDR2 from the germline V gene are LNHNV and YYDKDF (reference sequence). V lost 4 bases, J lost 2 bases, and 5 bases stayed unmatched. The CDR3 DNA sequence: TGTGCCACCAGCACACGACAGGGTCCTGGAAACACCATATATTTT. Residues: CATSTRQGPGNTIYF.